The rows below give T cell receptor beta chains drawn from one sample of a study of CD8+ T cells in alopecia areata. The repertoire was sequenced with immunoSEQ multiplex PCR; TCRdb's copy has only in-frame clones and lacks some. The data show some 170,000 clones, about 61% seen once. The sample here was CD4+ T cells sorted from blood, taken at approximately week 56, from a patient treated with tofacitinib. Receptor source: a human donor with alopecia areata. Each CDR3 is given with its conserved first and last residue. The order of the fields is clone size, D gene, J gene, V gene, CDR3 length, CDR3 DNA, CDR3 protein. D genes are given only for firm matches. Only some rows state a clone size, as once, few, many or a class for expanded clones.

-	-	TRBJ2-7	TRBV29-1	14	TGCAGCGTTGAACTTCCCCACAGGGTGAACGAGCAGTACTTC	CSVELPHRVNEQYF
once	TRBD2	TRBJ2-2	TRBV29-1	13	TGCAGCGTTGGCGGGGGGAACACCGGGGAGCTGTTTTTT	CSVGGGNTGELFF
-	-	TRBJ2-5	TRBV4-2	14	TGTGCCAGCAGCCCTTACGACAGGCTAGAGACCCAGTACTTC	CASSPYDRLETQYF
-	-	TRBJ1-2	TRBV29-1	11	TGCAGCGTCGAACAGGGCTATGGCTACACCTTC	CSVEQGYGYTF
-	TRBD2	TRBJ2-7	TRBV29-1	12	TGCAGCGTTGCAGCGGGGAGAAACGAGCAGTACTTC	CSVAAGRNEQYF
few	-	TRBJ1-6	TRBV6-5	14	TGTGCCAGCAGTAGAGGCCACGGAGGTTCACCCCTCCACTTT	CASSRGHGGSPLHF
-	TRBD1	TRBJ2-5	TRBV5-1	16	TGCGCCAGCAGCTTGGGGACAGGCACAAGGGGAGAGACCCAGTACTTC	CASSLGTGTRGETQYF
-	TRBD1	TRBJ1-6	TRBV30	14	TGTGCCTGGAGTGTACACAGGGGTGGTTCACCCCTCCACTTT	CAWSVHRGGSPLHF
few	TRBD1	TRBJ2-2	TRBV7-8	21	TGTGCCAGCAGCTTAGCGCCCATCGAGACAGGGGGCCTCACGAACACCGGGGAGCTGTTTTTT	CASSLAPIETGGLTNTGELFF
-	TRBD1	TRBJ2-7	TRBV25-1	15	TGTGCCAGCAGTGAATGGGACAGGGGTACCTACGAGCAGTACTTC	CASSEWDRGTYEQYF
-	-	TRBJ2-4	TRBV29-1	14	TGCAGCGTTGAGCCGGGGAGTGCCAAAAACATTCAGTACTTC	CSVEPGSAKNIQYF
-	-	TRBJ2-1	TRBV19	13	TGTGCCAGTAGTACCCCCCGATACGATGAGCAGTTCTTC	CASSTPRYDEQFF
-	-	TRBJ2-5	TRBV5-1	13	TGCGCCAGCACCAGGGGATTAGAAGAGACCCAGTACTTC	CASTRGLEETQYF
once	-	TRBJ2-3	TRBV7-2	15	TGTGCCAGCAGCTTTCCTGGAGGTGGCACAGATACGCAGTATTTT	CASSFPGGGTDTQYF
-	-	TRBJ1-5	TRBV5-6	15	TGTGCCAGCAGCCAGACAGGTAATGGTGCTCAGCCCCAGCATTTT	CASSQTGNGAQPQHF
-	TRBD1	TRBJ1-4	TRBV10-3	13	TGTGCCATCTCGCGACAGGGGAATGAAAAACTGTTTTTT	CAISRQGNEKLFF
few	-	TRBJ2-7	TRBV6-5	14	TGTGCCAGCGGGACCCGGGGTTGGTTGCACGAGCAGTACTTC	CASGTRGWLHEQYF
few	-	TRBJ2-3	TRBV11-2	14	TGTGCCAGCAGCTTAGACACAGGGAGGATAACGCAGTATTTT	CASSLDTGRITQYF
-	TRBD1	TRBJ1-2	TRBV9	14	TGTGCCAGCAGCGCTCGACAGGGGCGGGTAGGCTACACCTTC	CASSARQGRVGYTF
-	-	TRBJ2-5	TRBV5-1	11	TGCGCCAGCCTTATAGGGGAGACCCAGTACTTC	CASLIGETQYF
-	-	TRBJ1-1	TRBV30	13	TGTGCCTGGAGTGCGGGACAGAACACTGAAGCTTTCTTT	CAWSAGQNTEAFF
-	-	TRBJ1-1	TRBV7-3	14	TGTGCCAGCAGCGCGTACAGGGAGAGCACTGAAGCTTTCTTT	CASSAYRESTEAFF
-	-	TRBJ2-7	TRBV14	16	TGTGCCAGCAGCCAAGATCTGGGGAGTCGGTTCCAGGAGCAGTACTTC	CASSQDLGSRFQEQYF
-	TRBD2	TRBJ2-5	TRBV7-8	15	TGTGCCAGCAGCTTAGGAGCGGGGGGGCCACAGACCCAGTACTTC	CASSLGAGGPQTQYF